Below, 14 T cell receptor beta chains from the same sample are listed, as sequenced in a study of blood T cell repertoires in COVID-19. Sequencing used immunoSEQ multiplex PCR; TCRdb keeps in-frame clones, though not all of them. The table shows 95,000 or so clones, with approximately 85% occurring only once. The sample taken for sequencing was peripheral blood. Receptors originate from an elderly woman with active or convalescent COVID-19.

The rearrangement joins TRBV2 to TRBJ2-7; the match to TRBD2 covers 10 bases. The V and J ends lost 7 bases and 3 bases, in that order; junction bases with no gene match: 9. Germline loops: CDR1 SNHLY, CDR2 FYNNEI. The CDR3 covers 15 residues. The CDR3 DNA is TGTGCCAGCAAGGTAGGACTAGCGGCAGACTACGAGCAGTACTTC. Translating it yields CASKVGLAADYEQYF. Based on the CDR3 plus reference TRBV2 and TRBJ2-7, the full variable domain is EPEVTQTPSHQVTQMGQEVILRCVPISNHLYFYWYRQILGQKVEFLVSFYNNEISEKSEIFDDQFSVERPDGSNFTLKIRSTKLEDSAMYFCASKVGLAADYEQYFGPGTRLTVT.

This sequence joins TRBV5-4 and TRBJ2-6; D is possibly TRBD1 (5 bases). The V end lost 3 bases, the J end lost 0 bases, and 10 bases lay between the germline ends. The length of the CDR3 is 16 residues. The V gene's germline CDR1 is SGHNT and CDR2 YYREEE (reference sequence). This CDR3 is CASSSRQTSGANVLTF. CDR3 sequence (DNA): TGTGCCAGCAGCTCACGACAGACCTCTGGGGCCAACGTCCTGACTTTC.

V is TRBV6-5 and J is TRBJ2-5, with D tentatively TRBD2 (6 bases). The CDR3 consists of 13 residues. Germline V gene sequence: CDR1 MNHEY, CDR2 SVGAGI. V was cut by 0 bases and J by 7 bases, with 9 bases left in between. CDR3 loop: CASSYSMGGTQYF. The CDR3 DNA is TGTGCCAGCAGTTACTCGATGGGAGGGACCCAGTACTTC.

The J gene is TRBJ1-5, the V gene TRBV10-3, with TRBD1 identical over 9 bases. The CDR3 extends over 13 amino acids. CDR1 and CDR2 from the germline V gene are ENHRY and SYGVKD. V shed 10 bases, J shed 4 bases, and the junction held 5 bases outside the gene matches. The CDR3 DNA follows: TGTGCCACCAGGGACAGGGAGAATCAGCCCCAGCATTTT. Translated, it gives CATRDRENQPQHF.

The genes are TRBV27 and TRBJ2-1, with TRBD2 matching over 11 bases. V trimming: 3 bases; J trimming: 13 bases; junction bases outside the gene matches: 8. Germline CDR1 and CDR2: MNHEY and SMNVEV (reference sequence). CDR3 length: 14 amino acids. CDR3 region: CASSLVKLAGDQFF. In DNA form, the CDR3 reads TGTGCCAGCAGTTTGGTCAAACTAGCGGGAGACCAGTTCTTC.

This clone was seen a single time. The gene calls are TRBV24-1 and TRBJ2-2; TRBD1 might be the D (6 bases). Trimming shortened V by 4 bases and J by 6 bases, and 14 bases separated the two germline ends. The CDR3 length is 15 residues. CDR1 is KGHDR, CDR2 SFDVKD, per germline. CDR3 in amino acids: CATSDITGSAGELFF. CDR3 in DNA: TGTGCCACCAGTGACATTACAGGGTCGGCCGGGGAGCTGTTTTTT.

The chain is built from TRBV6-1 and TRBJ1-6; D remains unclear. CDR1 is MNHNS and CDR2 is SASEGT in the germline V gene. Trimming took 3 bases from V and 0 from J, leaving 9 bases between them. The CDR3 runs 16 residues. Written as DNA, the CDR3 is TGTGCCAGCAGTGAGCTGCGAAGCTCCTATAATTCACCCCTCCACTTT. This codes for CASSELRSSYNSPLHF.

This chain connects TRBV6-2 or TRBV6-3 to TRBJ2-1; D unresolved. This CDR3 has 15 residues. Between the trimmed V and J ends, which lost 5 bases and 6 bases, there was a span of 17 bases. Germline V gives CDR1 MNHEY, CDR2 SVGEGT. CDR3 protein: CASSPPLDGGNEQFF. The CDR3 DNA reads as TGTGCCAGCAGTCCCCCCCTAGACGGCGGCAATGAGCAGTTCTTC.

This chain connects TRBV18 to TRBJ1-5; TRBD1 might be the D (5 bases). The CDR3 has 17 residues. Trimming cost V 3 bases and J 1 base, with 16 bases left between them. Germline values: CDR1 KGHSH, CDR2 LQKENI. CDR3 loop: CASSPLPGRASNQPQHF. CDR3 bases: TGTGCCAGCTCACCCCTTCCGGGCAGGGCAAGCAATCAGCCCCAGCATTTT.

Comments on this clone: The likely explanation is a read error, given a far larger clone one base away. The chain carries TRBV7-9 and TRBJ1-5; 7 bases match TRBD1. Trimming removed 7 bases from V and 0 bases from J; junction bases left unmatched: 3. This CDR3 comprises 14 residues. Per the germline V gene, CDR1 is SEHNR and CDR2 is FQNEAQ (reference sequence). CDR3 nucleotides: TGTGCCAGCACTACAGGGGATAGCAATCAGCCCCAGCATTTT. Amino acid sequence: CASTTGDSNQPQHF.

About this clone itself: One end of the junction is discordant with germline, which a read error may explain. This chain joins TRBV5-1 and TRBJ2-7; 9 nucleotides align to TRBD2. CDR1 is SGHRS, CDR2 YFSETQ, per germline. The length of the CDR3 is 11 residues. The CDR3 coding sequence is TGTGCCAGCAGCGGGGGGTACGAGCAGTACTTC. It encodes CASSGGYEQYF.

This chain connects TRBV5-4 to TRBJ2-7, with 11 bases lining up with TRBD2. Germline V gene data show CDR1 as SGHNT and CDR2 as YYREEE (reference sequence). The length of the CDR3 is 15 residues. The ends lost 5 bases at V and 2 bases at J; junction bases unmatched: 6. CDR3 protein: CASRLGTSGTYEQYF. Written as DNA, the CDR3 is TGTGCCAGCAGGTTAGGGACTAGCGGAACCTACGAGCAGTACTTC.

The rearrangement joins TRBV10-3 to TRBJ2-5; 10 bases fit TRBD2. The CDR3 spans 14 residues. Germline CDR1 is ENHRY and CDR2 is SYGVKD. J lost 7 bases, V lost 11 bases, and 13 bases had no gene match. The CDR3 DNA follows: TGTGCCTCCAAGACAGGGACTAGCGAAGGGACCCAGTACTTC. Its protein is CASKTGTSEGTQYF.

The chain couples TRBV19 to TRBJ2-7, with TRBD1 matching 7 bases. The germline gives CDR1 LNHDA, CDR2 SQIVND (reference sequence). The junction had 6 bases not matched to a gene; V was cut back by 4 bases and J by 6 bases. The CDR3 is made up of 13 amino acids. CDR3 residues: CASSTTGSLEQYF. CDR3 in DNA: TGTGCCAGTAGTACGACAGGGTCCCTCGAGCAGTACTTC. The full variable domain, completed using reference TRBV19 and TRBJ2-7, is DGGITQSPKYLFRKEGQNVTLSCEQNLNHDAMYWYRQDPGQGLRLIYYSQIVNDFQKGDIAEGYSVSREKKESFPLTVTSAQKNPTAFYLCASSTTGSLEQYFGPGTRLTVT.